The 20 T cell receptor beta chains given below trace back to one sample, sequenced in a study of CD8+ T cells in alopecia areata. RNA, once extracted, was reverse transcribed into cDNA for use as the sequencing template. Clones were read by immunoSEQ multiplex PCR, and TCRdb kept only the in-frame ones, dropping some. The profile covers more than 150,000 clones, with 45% to 60% appearing a single time and approximately 19% taken by the ten largest. This sample comprised CD8+ T cells sorted from blood, obtained at week 0. The receptors come from a human donor with alopecia areata.

V usage is TRBV9 and J usage is TRBJ1-2; D may be TRBD1 (5 bases). Germline CDR1 reads SGDLS; CDR2 reads YYNGEE. V lost 3 bases, J lost 7 bases, and 10 bases lay in between. The CDR3 spans 12 residues. The CDR3 is CASSAYGAGYTF. In DNA form, the CDR3 reads TGTGCCAGCAGCGCCTACGGGGCTGGCTACACCTTC.

The chain couples TRBV29-1 to TRBJ2-7, with a weak D call TRBD2 (5 bases). The germline V gene encodes CDR1 SQVTM and CDR2 ANQGSEA. The ends were cut back, 5 bases at V and 6 bases at J, with 14 bases in the middle. CDR3 length: 12 residues. The CDR3 sequence is CSVSGLRGEQYF. The CDR3 bases are TGCAGCGTTTCGGGGTTACGAGGCGAGCAGTACTTC.

This clone was seen more than once but under ten times. The genes are TRBV19 and TRBJ1-1; D might be TRBD1 (6 bases). Germline V gene data show CDR1 as LNHDA and CDR2 as SQIVND (reference sequence). CDR3 length equals 12 residues. The CDR3 loop is CATGQMNTEAFF. The CDR3 nucleotides are TGTGCTACGGGACAAATGAACACTGAAGCTTTCTTT.

The chain couples TRBV27 to TRBJ2-1; D remains ambiguous. Germline loops: CDR1 MNHEY, CDR2 SMNVEV (reference sequence). The V end was cut by 5 bases, the J end by 1 base, with 15 bases between. The CDR3 runs 16 residues. The CDR3: CASSTTDHLSYNEQFF. CDR3 sequence (DNA): TGTGCCAGCAGTACGACGGACCACCTTTCCTACAATGAGCAGTTCTTC.

This chain connects TRBV14 to TRBJ2-1; 8 nucleotides line up with TRBD2. The germline V gene has CDR1 SGHDN and CDR2 FVKESK. This CDR3 region has 15 residues. V shed 0 bases, J shed 6 bases, and the junction held 4 bases outside the gene matches. CDR3: CASSQDGRGGNEQFF. The CDR3 nucleotides read TGTGCCAGCAGCCAAGACGGCCGGGGGGGCAATGAGCAGTTCTTC.

The V gene is TRBV29-1, the J gene TRBJ2-7; D might be TRBD2 (6 bases). The CDR3 has 13 amino acids. From germline, CDR1 is SQVTM and CDR2 ANQGSEA. V dropped 6 bases and J dropped 4 bases, with 16 bases sitting between them. The DNA of the CDR3 is TGCAGCGTCCAAGACGGGGGTATATACGAGCAGTACTTC. Encoded protein: CSVQDGGIYEQYF.

The rearrangement joins TRBV6-5 to TRBJ2-5, with a tentative D call TRBD2 (6 bases). The germline V gene encodes CDR1 MNHEY and CDR2 SVGAGI. V lost 5 bases to trimming and J lost 5 bases, with 15 bases between them. The CDR3 extends over 14 amino acids. CDR3 in amino acids: CASSGGDFQETQYF. DNA of the CDR3: TGTGCCAGCAGTGGAGGGGACTTTCAGGAGACCCAGTACTTC.

The chain combines TRBV6-6 with TRBJ2-1; 13 positions agree with TRBD2. Trimming cost V 2 bases and J 8 bases; bases outside gene matches: 6. Germline loops: CDR1 MNHNY, CDR2 SVGAGI (reference sequence). The CDR3 is 16 residues long. The CDR3 bases are TGTGCCAGCAGTTACGCGACACTAGCGGGGGGGGATGAGCAGTTCTTC. As protein: CASSYATLAGGDEQFF.

This clone was seen more than once but under ten times. The chain combines TRBV7-9 with TRBJ1-1, with TRBD1 identical over 9 bases. Per the germline V gene, CDR1 is SEHNR and CDR2 is FQNEAQ (reference sequence). V gave up 5 bases and J gave up 3 bases; unmatched junction bases: 4. The CDR3 covers 14 residues. The CDR3 here is CASSLRDRDTEAFF. CDR3 bases: TGTGCCAGCAGCCTCCGGGACAGGGACACTGAAGCTTTCTTT.

This clone turned up a few times. This chain joins TRBV29-1 and TRBJ2-3, with D perhaps TRBD2 (5 bases). Trimming took 3 bases from V and 2 from J, leaving 15 bases between them. Germline V lookup: CDR1 SQVTM, CDR2 ANQGSEA. The CDR3 loop spans 15 amino acids. CDR3 loop: CSVDEGQLVTDTQYF. The CDR3 nucleotides are TGCAGCGTTGATGAGGGCCAACTAGTCACAGATACGCAGTATTTT.

This clone was seen more than once but under ten times. The genes are TRBV6-1 and TRBJ1-1, with D hard to call. CDR1 is MNHNS and CDR2 is SASEGT in the germline V gene. Between the trimmed V and J ends, which lost 9 bases and 1 base, there was a span of 9 bases. CDR3 length: 12 residues. The CDR3 nucleotides are TGTGCCAGTGACTTAGGGAACACTGAAGCTTTCTTT. Protein: CASDLGNTEAFF.

The gene calls are TRBV29-1 and TRBJ1-2, with a weak D call TRBD1 (5 bases). V was clipped by 7 bases and J by 1 base, with 7 bases between them. Germline V gene data show CDR1 as SQVTM and CDR2 as ANQGSEA. This CDR3 contains 11 residues. The CDR3: CSGRDNYGYTF. The CDR3 DNA follows: TGCAGCGGCAGGGATAACTATGGCTACACCTTC.

This clone was seen a handful of times. V and J are TRBV4-3 and TRBJ2-1; no clear D. V lost 1 base, J lost 1 base, and 14 bases lay in between. The CDR3 sequence is 17 residues long. Looked up from germline, CDR1 is LGHNA and CDR2 is YSLEER. As DNA, the CDR3 is TGCGCCAGCAGCCAAGCCCCGACCTACGGGTCCTACAATGAGCAGTTCTTC. It specifies CASSQAPTYGSYNEQFF.

Comment on this clone: Other DNA sequences in the sample encode the same CDR3. The chain joins TRBV29-1 to TRBJ1-1; perhaps TRBD1 as D (5 bases). Germline values: CDR1 SQVTM, CDR2 ANQGSEA. Trimming took off 3 bases at V and 0 bases at J, with 8 bases between the two ends. This CDR3 region has 13 residues. DNA for the CDR3: TGCAGCGTTGAGGGGGGGTTGAACACTGAAGCTTTCTTT. Translated, it gives CSVEGGLNTEAFF.

A word on this clone: One end of the junction fails to match germline, which may point to a read error. The genes are TRBV4-3 and TRBJ2-7; the D gene is possibly TRBD1 (6 bases). The CDR3 runs to 13 residues. Germline values: CDR1 LGHNA, CDR2 YSLEER. The CDR3 DNA is TGCGCCAGCAGCCAAGATCGTGGACAGCGCTTGGACTTC. It specifies CASSQDRGQRLDF.

This clone came up a few times. This rearrangement joins TRBV28 to TRBJ2-7; no clear D gene. The CDR3 length is 14 residues. Trimming removed 3 bases at V and 0 bases at J, with 9 bases between. Germline values: CDR1 MDHEN, CDR2 SYDVKM. The CDR3 is CASSFVAASYEQYF. CDR3 bases: TGTGCCAGCAGTTTCGTTGCGGCCTCCTACGAGCAGTACTTC.

The V and J genes are TRBV7-8 and TRBJ2-3; D perhaps matches TRBD2 (5 bases). Germline lookup yields CDR1 SGHVS and CDR2 FQNEAQ. The germline V and J ends were trimmed by 1 base and 0 bases, with 11 bases remaining between them. This CDR3 has 16 amino acids. The CDR3, as DNA: TGTGCCAGCAGCTTAGTTCTAGCCTCAAGCACAGATACGCAGTATTTT. Amino acid sequence: CASSLVLASSTDTQYF.

The chain links TRBV19 to TRBJ2-7; tentatively, D is TRBD1 (6 bases). V lost 9 bases and J lost 3, with 9 bases in between. The CDR3 is 11 residues long. Germline assignment: CDR1 LNHDA and CDR2 SQIVND (reference sequence). CDR3 bases: TGTGCCAGCTCCAGGGGCTACGAGCAGTACTTC. It encodes CASSRGYEQYF.

The V and J genes are TRBV6-5 and TRBJ2-3; no clear D. Trimming left V 0 bases short and J 4 bases short, with 5 bases between. The CDR3 extends over 13 amino acids. From germline, CDR1 is MNHEY and CDR2 SVGAGI. DNA of the CDR3: TGTGCCAGCAGTTACTCGCTAGCAGATACGCAGTATTTT. Its translation: CASSYSLADTQYF.

The J gene is TRBJ2-7, the V gene TRBV6-5; 7 bases are a match to TRBD1. Germline CDR1 MNHEY, CDR2 SVGAGI. This CDR3 comprises 15 residues. Trimming at V came to 5 bases and at J to 3 bases, leaving 10 bases not matched to a gene. The CDR3, as DNA: TGTGCCAGCAGTGCCATTAGGGGGCCTAGCTACGAGCAGTACTTC. Amino acids: CASSAIRGPSYEQYF.